The 30 T cell receptor beta chains below come from one sample, sequenced in a study of shared clonotypes between healthy human individuals. The repertoire was sequenced with immunoSEQ multiplex PCR; TCRdb's copy has only in-frame clones and lacks some. The top ten clones hold 0.35% to 0.5% of a sample with some 2.3 million clones, 93% of them seen once. What was sequenced was naive CD4+ T cells from PBMCs. The subset denotes: CD45RA+ positively selected. These receptors all stem from a man aged 18-30 years in good health. Some clones in this sample may be carry-over from other donors' samples.

The J gene is TRBJ1-1, the V gene TRBV7-2; D is undetermined. Trimming left V 5 bases short and J 8 bases short, with 15 bases between. CDR3 length: 13 residues. Germline values: CDR1 SGHTA, CDR2 FQGNSA. The CDR3 loop is CASSKAIDGEAFF. CDR3 DNA: TGTGCCAGCAGCAAAGCCATCGATGGGGAAGCTTTCTTT.

The chain has TRBV7-3 and TRBJ1-3; D may be TRBD1 (6 bases). Germline assignment: CDR1 SGHTA and CDR2 FQGTGA. The CDR3 contains 16 residues. Trimming took 5 bases from V and 0 from J, leaving 14 bases between them. DNA of the CDR3: TGTGCCAGCAGCCCCGCGGGGGCTGCCTCTGGAAACACCATATATTTT. As protein: CASSPAGAASGNTIYF.

The chain joins TRBV7-9 to TRBJ2-7; TRBD1 matches 9 bases. V was clipped by 4 bases and J by 3 bases; unmatched bases: 7. Germline V gene sequence: CDR1 SEHNR, CDR2 FQNEAQ (reference sequence). The CDR3 consists of 15 residues. CDR3 residues: CASSWRTGADYEQYF. The CDR3 DNA is TGTGCCAGCAGCTGGAGGACAGGGGCCGACTACGAGCAGTACTTC.

V and J are TRBV5-1 and TRBJ2-5; D call uncertain. The CDR3 extends over 13 amino acids. CDR1 SGHRS and CDR2 YFSETQ come from the germline V gene. V dropped 1 base and J dropped 4 bases, with 8 bases sitting between them. The CDR3 nucleotides are TGCGCCAGCAGCTTGTCCTCCGGAGAGACCCAGTACTTC. This gives the protein CASSLSSGETQYF.

V gene TRBV4-1 combines with J gene TRBJ2-7, with TRBD2 matching 9 bases. The CDR3 is 15 amino acids. Germline assignment: CDR1 MGHRA and CDR2 YSYEKL. The V segment lost 5 bases and the J segment 1 base; nucleotides outside the gene matches: 6. DNA of the CDR3: TGCGCCAGCAGCTATCCTAGCGGGGTATCCTACGAGCAGTACTTC. This gives the protein CASSYPSGVSYEQYF.

The genes are TRBV5-5 and TRBJ1-1; D uncertain. There are 12 residues in the CDR3. Germline CDR1 is SGHKS and CDR2 is YYEKEE (reference sequence). V shed 4 bases and J shed 1 base, with 5 bases lying between them. This CDR3 is CASSHRNTEAFF. The DNA of the CDR3 is TGTGCCAGCAGCCATCGGAACACTGAAGCTTTCTTT.

Of note for this clone: This sample includes further DNA sequences coding for the same CDR3. The chain carries TRBV9 and TRBJ1-5, with 9 bases fitting TRBD1. The CDR3 sequence is 14 residues long. From germline, CDR1 is SGDLS and CDR2 YYNGEE. The V and J ends lost 3 bases and 5 bases, in that order; junction bases with no gene match: 3. The CDR3 here is CASSAGQGDQPQHF. The DNA of the CDR3 is TGTGCCAGCAGCGCGGGACAGGGCGATCAGCCCCAGCATTTT.

This chain connects TRBV18 to TRBJ2-1, with 9 bases identical to TRBD1. CDR3 length: 14 residues. Looked up from germline, CDR1 is KGHSH and CDR2 is LQKENI. The V segment lost 6 bases and the J segment 7 bases; nucleotides outside the gene matches: 7. The CDR3 DNA reads as TGTGCCAGCTCGCAGGACAGGGGTTTGAATGAGCAGTTCTTC. Protein sequence: CASSQDRGLNEQFF. The whole variable domain, filled in from reference TRBV18 and TRBJ2-1, reads NAGVMQNPRHLVRRRGQEARLRCSPMKGHSHVYWYRQLPEEGLKFMVYLQKENIIDESGMPKERFSAEFPKEGPSILRIQQVVRGDSAAYFCASSQDRGLNEQFFGPGTRLTVL.

As regards this clone: The sample holds other DNA sequences that translate to the same CDR3. J is TRBJ1-1 and V is TRBV6-1; D gene uncertain. The CDR3 contains 13 residues. CDR1 is MNHNS and CDR2 is SASEGT in the germline V gene. The V gene lost 1 base and the J gene lost 0 bases, with 3 bases spanning the gap. The CDR3 protein is CASSEGLNTEAFF. The CDR3 nucleotides are TGTGCCAGCAGTGAAGGGTTGAACACTGAAGCTTTCTTT.

This chain joins TRBV5-1 and TRBJ2-1; 8 nucleotides agree with TRBD2. The CDR3 extends over 15 amino acids. Per germline, CDR1 SGHRS and CDR2 YFSETQ. V gave up 0 bases and J gave up 8 bases; unmatched junction bases: 7. The CDR3 is CASSLVVAGSYEQFF. The CDR3 DNA is TGCGCCAGCAGCTTGGTGGTAGCGGGAAGTTATGAGCAGTTCTTC.

The chain joins TRBV18 to TRBJ2-5, with 8 nucleotides matching TRBD1. With V trimmed by 6 bases and J by 5 bases, 11 bases remained unmatched. The CDR3 has 15 amino acids. In germline, CDR1 is KGHSH, CDR2 LQKENI. In DNA, the CDR3 is TGTGCCAGCTCGTCTCGACAGGGGCGGACGGAGACCCAGTACTTC. Protein: CASSSRQGRTETQYF.

The chain couples TRBV7-2 to TRBJ2-2; the D gene could be TRBD1 or TRBD2 (5 bases each). The CDR3 loop spans 12 amino acids. In germline, CDR1 is SGHTA, CDR2 FQGNSA. V was shortened by 5 bases and J by 9 bases, with 10 bases between the two germline ends. DNA for the CDR3: TGTGCCAGCAGCGAGGGGAGTTGGGAGCTGTTTTTT. Translation: CASSEGSWELFF.

The V call is TRBV7-8, the J call TRBJ2-2; no clear D. Germline V lookup: CDR1 SGHVS, CDR2 FQNEAQ. Trimming pared 1 base from V and 1 base from J, leaving 7 bases between. The CDR3 contains 15 residues. The CDR3 region is CASSLVHRNTGELFF. DNA of the CDR3: TGTGCCAGCAGCTTAGTCCATCGGAACACCGGGGAGCTGTTTTTT.

Written as DNA, the CDR3 is TGTGCCAGCAGCGAGGCCGGAGGTGGCTACGAGCAGTACTTC. It yields the protein CASSEAGGGYEQYF. The chain recombines TRBV9 with TRBJ2-7, with D tentatively TRBD2 (5 bases). This CDR3 is 14 amino acids long. Germline V gene sequence: CDR1 SGDLS, CDR2 YYNGEE. Trimming pared 3 bases from V and 3 bases from J, leaving 13 bases between.

The chain uses TRBV5-1 and TRBJ1-1; D remains ambiguous. V was shortened by 4 bases and J by 5 bases, with 15 bases between the two germline ends. Germline V gives CDR1 SGHRS, CDR2 YFSETQ. The CDR3 spans 14 residues. CDR3 DNA: TGCGCCAGCAGCCCGGGCCAGGCCGGGACTGAAGCTTTCTTT. Protein sequence: CASSPGQAGTEAFF.

This chain connects TRBV11-2 to TRBJ2-5; 8 nucleotides align to TRBD1. Germline V lookup: CDR1 SGHAT, CDR2 FQNNGV. The CDR3 spans 16 residues. Trimming took 2 bases from V and 7 from J; bases not matched to a gene: 12. The CDR3 DNA reads TGTGCCAGCAGCTTAACACGGACAGGGCGCCATGGGACCCAGTACTTC. Translating gives CASSLTRTGRHGTQYF.

This chain connects TRBV11-2 to TRBJ1-1; D might be TRBD1 (6 bases). Trimming removed 4 bases at V and 5 bases at J, with 17 bases between. The germline V gene encodes CDR1 SGHAT and CDR2 FQNNGV. There are 15 residues in the CDR3. The CDR3 region is CASSSVRGGWTEAFF. CDR3 nucleotide sequence: TGTGCCAGCAGCTCAGTCAGGGGAGGATGGACTGAAGCTTTCTTT. The whole variable domain, filled in from reference TRBV11-2 and TRBJ1-1, reads EAGVAQSPRYKIIEKRQSVAFWCNPISGHATLYWYQQILGQGPKLLIQFQNNGVVDDSQLPKDRFSAERLKGVDSTLKIQPAKLEDSAVYLCASSSVRGGWTEAFFGQGTRLTVV.

The chain couples TRBV7-2 to TRBJ2-7; D unresolved. This CDR3 has 15 residues. Looked up from germline, CDR1 is SGHTA and CDR2 is FQGNSA. Trimming pared 2 bases from V and 4 bases from J, leaving 15 bases between. The CDR3 nucleotides are TGTGCCAGCAGCTTATTGGCCGTGGTTCGATACGAGCAGTACTTC. Amino acid sequence: CASSLLAVVRYEQYF.

This chain links TRBV28 with TRBJ1-2, with D perhaps matching TRBD1 (5 bases). CDR1 and CDR2 (germline): MDHEN, SYDVKM. The CDR3 covers 15 residues. Trimming shortened V by 7 bases and J by 5 bases, and 20 bases separated the two germline ends. CDR3 nucleotides: TGTGCCAGCACCCGCCCAAGGGCAGGGATATATGGCTACACCTTC. Residues: CASTRPRAGIYGYTF.

This chain joins TRBV7-3 and TRBJ1-2, with D perhaps TRBD1 (6 bases). The CDR3 sequence is 13 residues long. Trimming removed 3 bases from V and 7 bases from J, with 12 bases in between. Germline V gene sequence: CDR1 SGHTA, CDR2 FQGTGA. CDR3 DNA sequence: TGTGCCAGCAGCTTCGACAGGTCGGGTGGCTACACCTTC. Amino acid sequence: CASSFDRSGGYTF.

This chain links TRBV11-3 with TRBJ2-4; D possibly corresponds to TRBD1 (5 bases). Germline V lookup: CDR1 SGHNT, CDR2 YENEEA. This CDR3 is built from 12 residues. Trimming pared 4 bases from V and 8 bases from J, leaving 9 bases between. CDR3 residues: CASSSGRDIQYF. As DNA, the CDR3 is TGTGCCAGCAGCTCGGGCAGGGACATTCAGTACTTC.

The chain employs TRBV5-1 and TRBJ2-2, with D possibly being TRBD2 (6 bases). CDR3 length equals 15 residues. The germline V gene has CDR1 SGHRS and CDR2 YFSETQ. V was pared by 1 base and J by 3 bases, with 10 bases between. The CDR3 DNA is TGCGCCAGCAGCTTGCAGGACTATTACACCGGGGAGCTGTTTTTT. It translates to CASSLQDYYTGELFF.

With regard to this clone: The same CDR3 can be traced to other DNA sequences in this sample. The chain joins TRBV30 to TRBJ2-2, with a weak D call TRBD1 (6 bases). The CDR3 sequence is 14 residues long. Trimming left V 3 bases short and J 0 bases short, with 8 bases between. Germline CDR1 reads GTSNPN; CDR2 reads SVGIG (reference sequence). The CDR3, as DNA: TGTGCCTGGAGCGCAGGGGCGAACACCGGGGAGCTGTTTTTT. As protein: CAWSAGANTGELFF.

The chain links TRBV9 to TRBJ2-3; 10 bases map to TRBD2. This CDR3 is built from 15 residues. Per germline, CDR1 SGDLS and CDR2 YYNGEE. J was trimmed by 2 bases and V by 3 bases; bases with no gene match: 3. The DNA of the CDR3 is TGTGCCAGCAGCGGGACTAGCGGCCTCACAGATACGCAGTATTTT. Residues: CASSGTSGLTDTQYF.

The gene calls are TRBV5-1 and TRBJ2-5; maybe TRBD2 (6 bases). There are 15 residues in the CDR3. Between the trimmed V and J ends, which lost 4 bases and 5 bases, there was a span of 18 bases. Germline CDR1 reads SGHRS; CDR2 reads YFSETQ. In DNA, the CDR3 is TGCGCCAGCAGCCGCCAGCCGGGGGAGGAGGAGACCCAGTACTTC. It yields the protein CASSRQPGEEETQYF.

The chain is built from TRBV18 and TRBJ2-7, with unresolved D. In germline, CDR1 is KGHSH, CDR2 LQKENI. The CDR3 covers 13 residues. The V end lost 6 bases, the J end lost 2 bases, and 11 bases lay between the germline ends. The CDR3 DNA sequence: TGTGCCAGCTCTCGGCCGGATACCTACGAGCAGTACTTC. It codes for CASSRPDTYEQYF.

This chain connects TRBV9 to TRBJ2-1; the match to TRBD1 covers 9 bases. The V gene end was trimmed by 2 bases and the J gene end by 0 bases; junction bases not matched to a gene: 9. Germline V lookup: CDR1 SGDLS, CDR2 YYNGEE. This CDR3 region has 18 residues. The CDR3 sequence is CASSVRQGVHSSYNEQFF. CDR3 bases: TGTGCCAGCAGCGTCAGACAGGGGGTTCATAGCTCCTACAATGAGCAGTTCTTC.

The rearrangement joins TRBV28 to TRBJ1-3, with D maybe TRBD1 (6 bases). There are 20 residues in the CDR3. Trimming cost V 3 bases and J 0 bases, with 24 bases left between them. CDR1 is MDHEN and CDR2 is SYDVKM in the germline V gene. The DNA of the CDR3 is TGTGCCAGCAGTTTGCCTTTAGGACAGCTCACCTCAAACTCTGGAAACACCATATATTTT. Its protein product is CASSLPLGQLTSNSGNTIYF.

V and J are TRBV2 and TRBJ2-3, with TRBD2 matching 10 bases. Trimming removed 7 bases from V and 4 bases from J; junction bases left unmatched: 5. Looked up from germline, CDR1 is SNHLY and CDR2 is FYNNEI. CDR3 length equals 14 residues. The CDR3 DNA sequence: TGTGCCAGCAAGTTAGCGGGAGGTGCAGATACGCAGTATTTT. Its protein product is CASKLAGGADTQYF.

The chain uses TRBV2 and TRBJ2-3; D unresolved. The germline gives CDR1 SNHLY, CDR2 FYNNEI. Deletions cut 4 bases from V and 3 bases from J, with 8 bases between. CDR3 length equals 13 residues. Here the CDR3 reads CASSASYTDTQYF. The DNA for the CDR3 is TGTGCCAGCAGTGCCAGCTATACAGATACGCAGTATTTT.